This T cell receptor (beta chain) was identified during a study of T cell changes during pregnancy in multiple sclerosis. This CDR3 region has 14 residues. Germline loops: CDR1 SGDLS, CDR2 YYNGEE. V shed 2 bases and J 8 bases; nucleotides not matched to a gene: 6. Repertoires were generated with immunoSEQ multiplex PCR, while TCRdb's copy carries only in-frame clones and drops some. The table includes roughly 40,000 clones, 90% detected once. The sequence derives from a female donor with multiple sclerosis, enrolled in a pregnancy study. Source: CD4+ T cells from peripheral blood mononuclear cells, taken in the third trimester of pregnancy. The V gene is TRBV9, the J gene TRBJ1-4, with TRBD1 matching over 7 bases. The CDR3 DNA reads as TGTGCCAGCAGCGTGGACGCCAGGGGGGAAAAACTGTTTTTT. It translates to CASSVDARGEKLFF.